Shown below are 14 T cell receptor beta chains from a single sample sequenced in a study of radiotherapy plus CTLA-4 blockade in lung cancer. TCRdb's table, derived via immunoSEQ multiplex PCR, lists solely in-frame clones and lacks some. The sample holds tens of thousands of clones; roughly 80% are singletons and the top ten take 0.84%. The sample was peripheral blood, taken from a patient treated with radiotherapy plus ipilimumab. The receptor set was obtained from a human donor with non-small cell lung cancer who had stable disease on radiotherapy plus ipilimumab.

V and J are TRBV5-1 and TRBJ2-2, with D perhaps TRBD1 (5 bases). This CDR3 is 19 amino acids long. V lost 0 bases and J 1 base, leaving 19 bases between the germline ends. Germline V gene data show CDR1 as SGHRS and CDR2 as YFSETQ. CDR3 sequence (DNA): TGCGCCAGCAGCTTGGCCGCTTCAGGGTTACGGCTGAACACCGGGGAGCTGTTTTTT. It is translated as CASSLAASGLRLNTGELFF.

J is TRBJ1-6 and V is TRBV27, with a possible D match to TRBD1 (6 bases). V was trimmed by 6 bases and J by 6 bases, leaving 12 bases between them. The CDR3 is 14 residues long. Per the germline V gene, CDR1 is MNHEY and CDR2 is SMNVEV (reference sequence). The CDR3 DNA reads as TGTGCCAGCAGCTCCAGGGGACCTAATTCACCCCTCCACTTT. Translated, it gives CASSSRGPNSPLHF.

V is TRBV10-1 and J is TRBJ2-1, with 12 bases matching TRBD2. Germline trimming cut 4 bases from V and 3 bases from J; bases unmatched to any gene: 7. This CDR3 comprises 17 residues. CDR1 and CDR2 from the germline V gene are WNHNN and SYGVQD (reference sequence). The CDR3 DNA follows: TGCGCCAGCAGTGGGGGACTAGCGGGCTTTCTCTACAATGAGCAGTTCTTC. This codes for CASSGGLAGFLYNEQFF.

The rearrangement uses TRBV18 and TRBJ1-1, with TRBD1 as a possible D gene (5 bases). Per germline, CDR1 KGHSH and CDR2 LQKENI. The CDR3 runs to 19 residues. Trimming removed 3 bases at V and 1 base at J, with 24 bases between. In nucleotides, the CDR3 is TGTGCCAGCTCACCGGTTCGGCTTCCAAGGGGAGAGGAGAACACTGAAGCTTTCTTT. This translates into CASSPVRLPRGEENTEAFF.

CDR3 in amino acids: CANSPLNEQFF. CDR3 nucleotide sequence: TGTGCCAACTCCCCCCTCAATGAGCAGTTCTTC. J is TRBJ2-1 and V is TRBV27; D gene unclear. The germline CDR1 and CDR2 sequences are MNHEY and SMNVEV (reference sequence). Trimming removed 10 bases from V and 6 bases from J, with 10 bases in between. CDR3 size: 11 residues.

This rearrangement joins TRBV2 to TRBJ2-7; 7 bases agree with TRBD1. The CDR3 totals 13 residues. Trimming cost V 8 bases and J 0 bases; bases outside gene matches: 4. The germline CDR1 and CDR2 sequences are SNHLY and FYNNEI. CDR3 in DNA: TGTGCCAGCCCGGGACAGAACTCCTACGAGCAGTACTTC. It specifies CASPGQNSYEQYF.

The chain combines TRBV6-5 with TRBJ2-7; 11 bases agree with TRBD2. The germline gives CDR1 MNHEY, CDR2 SVGAGI. The CDR3 extends over 15 amino acids. Unmatched junction bases numbered 3, after V lost 5 bases and J lost 0 bases. The CDR3 nucleotides read TGTGCCAGCAGTACTACTAGCGGGAGCTCCTACGAGCAGTACTTC. Its translation: CASSTTSGSSYEQYF.

The V gene is TRBV19, the J gene TRBJ2-7; perhaps TRBD1 as D (6 bases). The CDR3 spans 13 residues. Germline assignment: CDR1 LNHDA and CDR2 SQIVND (reference sequence). V gave up 8 bases and J gave up 0 bases, with 11 bases separating them. The CDR3 DNA sequence: TGTGCCAGTGAGGACAGCTACTCCTACGAGCAGTACTTC. Its translation is CASEDSYSYEQYF.

The CDR3 loop is CASSLGRTYQETQYF. CDR3 sequence (DNA): TGTGCCAGCAGCTTAGGACGGACGTACCAAGAGACCCAGTACTTC. V gene TRBV7-6 combines with J gene TRBJ2-5, with unresolved D. The CDR3 extends over 15 amino acids. Germline CDR1 is SGHVS and CDR2 is FNYEAQ. V dropped 1 base and J dropped 0 bases, with 9 bases sitting between them.

CDR3: CASSLVGPKGNTEAFF. CDR3 DNA: TGTGCCAGCAGCTTAGTCGGCCCCAAAGGGAACACTGAAGCTTTCTTT. V and J are TRBV11-2 and TRBJ1-1; D gene uncertain. CDR3 size: 16 residues. Germline-derived CDR1 and CDR2 are SGHAT and FQNNGV. Trimming stripped 1 base from V and 1 base from J, with 13 bases between. Combining the CDR3 with reference TRBV11-2 and TRBJ1-1 gives the whole variable domain EAGVAQSPRYKIIEKRQSVAFWCNPISGHATLYWYQQILGQGPKLLIQFQNNGVVDDSQLPKDRFSAERLKGVDSTLKIQPAKLEDSAVYLCASSLVGPKGNTEAFFGQGTRLTVV.

V is TRBV6-1 and J is TRBJ2-1; 13 bases agree with TRBD2. With V trimmed by 9 bases and J by 7 bases, 9 bases remained unmatched. The CDR3 is 15 amino acids. Germline V gene lookup returns CDR1 MNHNS and CDR2 SASEGT. CDR3 nucleotides: TGTGCCAGTGGGGGTGGGACTAGCGGGAAAAATGAGCAGTTCTTC. Translation gives CASGGGTSGKNEQFF.

The chain couples TRBV11-3 to TRBJ1-6; D is ambiguous. This CDR3 has 14 amino acids. Germline V gene data show CDR1 as SGHNT and CDR2 as YENEEA. V shed 3 bases and J shed 11 bases, with 14 bases lying between them. The CDR3 DNA is TGTGCCAGCAGCTTGGATGGGTCCCCGGCACCCCTCCACTTT. It encodes CASSLDGSPAPLHF.

The V and J genes are TRBV30 and TRBJ2-1, with D tentatively TRBD1 (5 bases). V gave up 0 bases and J gave up 0 bases, with 12 bases separating them. The germline CDR1 and CDR2 sequences are GTSNPN and SVGIG (reference sequence). The CDR3 consists of 16 residues. CDR3 protein: CAWSVPRQFSYNEQFF. As DNA, the CDR3 is TGTGCCTGGAGTGTACCCCGACAGTTCTCCTACAATGAGCAGTTCTTC.

The chain uses TRBV2 and TRBJ1-6; D ambiguous. Germline V gene lookup returns CDR1 SNHLY and CDR2 FYNNEI. The CDR3 length is 10 residues. With 8 bases removed from V and 12 bases from J, the gap between germline ends came to 8 bases. CDR3 loop: CASGILPLHF. The CDR3 DNA reads as TGTGCCAGCGGAATTTTACCCCTCCACTTT.